This T cell receptor (beta chain) originates from a study of cytomegalovirus exposure and HLA in healthy donors. On the study more broadly: About 77 million unique TCRs from HLA-typed donors made up an early data release.

The PCR contained 60 Vbeta and 13 Jbeta primers. Repertoires were generated with immunoSEQ multiplex PCR, while TCRdb's copy carries only in-frame clones and drops some. The data show approximately 220,000 clones, over 80% seen once. CDR1 and CDR2 from the germline V gene are GTSNPN and SVGIG (reference sequence). Trimming left V 7 bases short and J 0 bases short, with 16 bases between. The CDR3 is 14 amino acids. Study results and caveats: Analyses of presence/absence relied on an assumption of roughly uniform sequencing depth across donors. Some TCR beta chains (164 of them) were listed as cytomegalovirus-associated.

Worth noting for this clone: Its antigen remains unidentified. The sample has other DNA sequences that encode this CDR3 too.

Sequences were obtained from PBMCs. The clonotype originates from a boy under 10 years old in good health and CMV-seronegative. V gene TRBV30 combines with J gene TRBJ2-7; possible D gene TRBD2, 6 bases. The DNA of the CDR3 is TGTGCCTCGGGCGGGACTTTGAGCTCCTACGAGCAGTACTTC. Its protein is CASGGTLSSYEQYF.